These 19 T cell receptor beta chains came from one sample sequenced in a study of T cell repertoires in cytomegalovirus infection. TCRdb re-called the reads through MiXCR, storing one row per CDR3 protein. In the table there are 350,000 to 400,000 distinct CDR3 sequences, roughly 34% of which are singletons. The antigens of these receptors remain unknown. The material was cultured PBMCs, obtained from culture after CMV antigen stimulation. These receptors all come from a human donor in good health (CMV status not recorded). Some clones in this sample may be carry-over from other donors' samples.

This clonotype was observed a few times. The CDR3 sequence is CASSQRSAGAADTQYF. The CDR3 DNA sequence: TGCGCCAGCAGCCAAAGATCGGCGGGAGCGGCAGATACGCAGTATTTT. The genes are TRBV4-1 and TRBJ2-3; 7 bases are a match to TRBD2. The CDR3 runs 16 residues. Germline CDR1 MGHRA, CDR2 YSYEKL. After removal of 2 bases from V and 4 bases from J, the junction contained 9 bases not matched to a gene.

J is TRBJ1-1 and V is TRBV4-1, with TRBD1 matching 10 bases. Per the germline V gene, CDR1 is MGHRA and CDR2 is YSYEKL. The CDR3 covers 14 residues. V was clipped by 1 base and J by 6 bases; unmatched bases: 2. CDR3 loop: CASSQAGQGAEAFF. The CDR3 DNA sequence: TGCGCCAGCAGCCAAGCCGGACAGGGGGCTGAAGCTTTCTTT.

The rearrangement joins TRBV6-5 to TRBJ1-5, with D perhaps TRBD1 (6 bases). This CDR3 is 15 amino acids long. Germline CDR1 MNHEY, CDR2 SVGAGI. Trimming left V 2 bases short and J 2 bases short, with 10 bases between. The DNA for the CDR3 is TGTGCCAGCAGTTACGTCCCAGGGGGCAATCAGCCCCAGCATTTT. Residues: CASSYVPGGNQPQHF.

V gene TRBV7-2 combines with J gene TRBJ1-5, with D tentatively TRBD1 (6 bases). Per the germline V gene, CDR1 is SGHTA and CDR2 is FQGNSA. The CDR3 has 14 amino acids. Trimming left V 2 bases short and J 6 bases short, with 11 bases between. The chain's CDR3 is CASSLWGGSQPQHF. CDR3 bases: TGTGCCAGCAGCTTATGGGGGGGCAGTCAGCCCCAGCATTTT.

The chain joins TRBV19 to TRBJ1-3; D is perhaps TRBD1 (5 bases). With 5 bases removed from V and 0 bases from J, the gap between germline ends came to 26 bases. The CDR3 runs 20 residues. Germline CDR1 LNHDA, CDR2 SQIVND (reference sequence). The CDR3 DNA follows: TGTGCCAGTAGTGCTTCAGGGTTTCGTCCCCTCTCCTACTCTGGAAACACCATATATTTT. It is translated as CASSASGFRPLSYSGNTIYF.

The table lists this clonotype with a few counts. The genes are TRBV7-6 and TRBJ2-3; TRBD2 agrees at 10 bases. The germline CDR1 and CDR2 sequences are SGHVS and FNYEAQ. V lost 6 bases to trimming and J lost 3 bases; unmatched junction nucleotides: 9. This CDR3 contains 16 residues. The CDR3 is CASSRLAGAGTDTQYF. Here the CDR3 DNA reads TGTGCCAGCAGTCGTCTAGCGGGAGCGGGGACAGATACGCAGTATTTT.

This clonotype has just a few counts. This rearrangement joins TRBV5-4 to TRBJ2-7; tentatively, D is TRBD2 (6 bases). The germline gives CDR1 SGHNT, CDR2 YYREEE (reference sequence). The CDR3 sequence is 13 residues long. Trimming pared 1 base from V and 6 bases from J, leaving 11 bases between. In DNA, the CDR3 is TGTGCCAGCAGCTTGCCGGGAGTTAGCGAGCAGTACGTC. It yields the protein CASSLPGVSEQYV.

This rearrangement joins TRBV3-1 to TRBJ2-1; D might be TRBD2 (5 bases). CDR1 and CDR2 (germline): LGHDT, YNNKEL (reference sequence). The ends were cut back, 4 bases at V and 6 bases at J, with 10 bases in the middle. The CDR3 length is 13 residues. Here the CDR3 DNA reads TGTGCCAGCAGCCCCGGACTCCGCAATGAGCAGTTCTTC. Its protein product is CASSPGLRNEQFF.

The rearrangement uses TRBV7-9 and TRBJ2-7, with D uncertain. This CDR3 has 13 amino acids. The V gene lost 1 base and the J gene lost 6 bases, with 10 bases spanning the gap. CDR1 is SEHNR, CDR2 FQNEAQ, per germline (reference sequence). The CDR3 nucleotides are TGTGCCAGCAGCTTAGTGCCCAGTAGCGAGCAGTACGTC. Translated, it gives CASSLVPSSEQYV.

This clonotype occurred many times. The chain has TRBV12-3 or TRBV12-4 and TRBJ2-1, with 10 bases fitting TRBD1. V shed 4 bases and J 7 bases; nucleotides not matched to a gene: 4. The length of the CDR3 is 14 residues. The CDR3 DNA reads TGTGCCAGCAGTTGGGACAGGGGAGGGAATGAGCAGTTCTTC. Translation gives CASSWDRGGNEQFF.

This chain links TRBV6-2 or TRBV6-3 with TRBJ2-3; D may be TRBD2 (5 bases). The CDR3 runs 17 residues. Germline V lookup: CDR1 MNHEY, CDR2 SVGEGT. V gave up 7 bases and J gave up 0 bases, with 20 bases separating them. CDR3 in DNA: TGTGCCAGCACCCCGCTTTTCGATACGGGAAGCACAGATACGCAGTATTTT. This sequence encodes CASTPLFDTGSTDTQYF.

This clonotype was counted at least ten times. J is TRBJ2-1 and V is TRBV6-5; 9 bases line up with TRBD1. J lost 7 bases, V lost 4 bases, and 8 bases had no gene match. The CDR3 totals 15 residues. Looked up from germline, CDR1 is MNHEY and CDR2 is SVGAGI. CDR3 bases: TGTGCCAGCAGTTCGACGGGACAGGGAAAGAATGAGCAGTTCTTC. It is translated as CASSSTGQGKNEQFF.

V is TRBV7-2 and J is TRBJ1-2, with 7 bases lining up with TRBD1. The germline CDR1 and CDR2 sequences are SGHTA and FQGNSA. V trimming: 4 bases; J trimming: 2 bases; junction bases outside the gene matches: 1. CDR3 size: 13 residues. The DNA of the CDR3 is TGTGCCAGCAGCTGGGACAGCAACTATGGCTACACCTTC. Protein: CASSWDSNYGYTF.

Only a few counts were recorded for this clonotype. The chain has TRBV7-3 and TRBJ1-1; D unresolved. There are 15 residues in the CDR3. V was pared by 1 base and J by 1 base, with 10 bases between. Germline CDR1 reads SGHTA; CDR2 reads FQGTGA. CDR3: CASSLIRRGNTEAFF. The CDR3 bases are TGTGCCAGCAGCTTAATTCGGCGGGGGAACACTGAAGCTTTCTTT.

The V and J genes are TRBV11-2 and TRBJ2-1; TRBD2 matches at 15 bases. This CDR3 is built from 15 residues. V dropped 5 bases and J dropped 11; count of bases not matched to a gene: 7. Germline V lookup: CDR1 SGHAT, CDR2 FQNNGV. DNA for the CDR3: TGTGCCAGCAGCATAGGGACTAGCGGGAGGATAAAGCAGTTCTTC. Its protein is CASSIGTSGRIKQFF.

J is TRBJ2-1 and V is TRBV2, with a weak D call TRBD2 (6 bases). Germline CDR1 and CDR2: SNHLY and FYNNEI. The CDR3 extends over 11 amino acids. V was clipped by 8 bases and J by 7 bases, with 9 bases between them. CDR3 sequence: CASRLENEQFF. CDR3 DNA sequence: TGTGCCAGCCGACTAGAGAATGAGCAGTTCTTC.

In its sample, this clonotype was seen a few times. J is TRBJ2-1 and V is TRBV18, with 10 bases matching TRBD2. Per germline, CDR1 KGHSH and CDR2 LQKENI. Trimming took 1 base from V and 5 from J; bases not matched to a gene: 14. The CDR3 is 19 amino acids. In nucleotides, the CDR3 is TGTGCCAGCTCACCACTAAGCGGATGGACTAGCGGTAGAGACAATGAGCAGTTCTTC. Its protein product is CASSPLSGWTSGRDNEQFF. Drawing the rest from reference TRBV18 and TRBJ2-1, the complete variable domain is NAGVMQNPRHLVRRRGQEARLRCSPMKGHSHVYWYRQLPEEGLKFMVYLQKENIIDESGMPKERFSAEFPKEGPSILRIQQVVRGDSAAYFCASSPLSGWTSGRDNEQFFGPGTRLTVL.

This clonotype was found a few times. CDR3 nucleotide sequence: TGTGCCAGCAATCTAGCCTACGAGCAGTACTTC. It is translated as CASNLAYEQYF. The chain is built from TRBV6-1 and TRBJ2-7, with unresolved D. This CDR3 has 11 residues. The V gene's germline CDR1 is MNHNS and CDR2 SASEGT. Trimming took off 7 bases at V and 2 bases at J, with 6 bases between the two ends.

V usage is TRBV20-1 and J usage is TRBJ2-7; D gene ambiguous. The germline V and J ends were trimmed by 7 bases and 4 bases, with 14 bases remaining between them. Germline V CDR1 and CDR2: DFQATT, SNEGSKA (reference sequence). The CDR3 runs to 12 residues. The CDR3 sequence is CSVKGGRYEQYV. In DNA, the CDR3 is TGCAGTGTAAAGGGTGGCAGGTACGAGCAGTACGTC.